The table lists the clone carrying this T cell receptor beta chain with a few counts. The antigen remains unidentified. The source of the sample is a study of beta chain features in type 1 diabetes. V gave up 0 bases and J gave up 0 bases, with 9 bases separating them. The CDR3 covers 16 residues. Germline values: CDR1 ENHRY, CDR2 SYGVKD. Study-wide points: Shortening that was moderate but significant affected the TCRB CDR3s of Type 1 diabetes patients in all four CD4+ subsets.

The sequenced template was cDNA made from the entire isolated RNA. Using immunoSEQ multiplex PCR, the repertoire was profiled, and TCRdb retains in-frame clones only, with some absent. There are 95,000 to 150,000 clones in the sample; about a sixth occur only once, and about 2.5% lies in the top ten. This chain uses TRBV10-3 with TRBJ2-1; D unclear. This TCR came from a man aged 25 to 45 with type 1 diabetes. The sequencing input was central memory CD4+ T cells from blood. The CDR3 region has the DNA TGTGCCATCAGTGAGTCGAGAGGCCTCTCCTACAATGAGCAGTTCTTC. Amino acids: CAISESRGLSYNEQFF.